These T cell receptor beta chains were read from a single sample in a study of control samples from healthy donors and cancer patients. Produced via immunoSEQ multiplex PCR; TCRdb's table is partial and in-frame only. This table has about 170,000 clones, 93% appearing once. The specimen sequenced was blood. Source of these receptors: a woman between 55 and 75 years old in good health. Both conserved end residues are part of each CDR3. A D gene is named only where the DNA matches it firmly. Clone size is stated in some rows and not others, as once, few, many or a class when expanded.

clone_size j_call d_call v_call cdr3_nt cdr3_aa
NA TRBJ1-4 NA TRBV7-2 TGTGCCAGCAGCTTAGCCGGACAGCAAAATGAAAAACTGTTTTTT CASSLAGQQNEKLFF
NA TRBJ1-1 NA TRBV5-1 TGCGCCAGCAGTTTGGGGAGGAACACTGAAGCTTTCTTT CASSLGRNTEAFF
NA TRBJ1-3 NA TRBV18 TGTGCCAGCTCACCTAGCGACGCTTACTCTGGAAACACCATATATTTT CASSPSDAYSGNTIYF
NA TRBJ1-1 NA TRBV7-2 TGTGCCAGCAGCCTAAGAGGGGGGGTCGATTTAGACACTGAAGCTTTCTTT CASSLRGGVDLDTEAFF
NA TRBJ2-3 TRBD1 TRBV6-4 TGTGCCAGCAGTGGCGGACAGGGGCAGACAGATACGCAGTATTTT CASSGGQGQTDTQYF
NA TRBJ1-1 NA TRBV2 TGTGCCAGCATCAATCAGGGAGGGGGCACTGAAGCTTTCTTT CASINQGGGTEAFF
once TRBJ1-4 NA TRBV10-3 TGTGCCATCAGTGAGTCGGATCGGACTAATGAAAAACTGTTTTTT CAISESDRTNEKLFF
NA TRBJ2-3 NA TRBV6-5 TGTGCCAGCAGCCTTACTGGACTGAGCACAGATACGCAGTATTTT CASSLTGLSTDTQYF
NA TRBJ1-1 NA TRBV5-1 TGCGCCAGCAGCTTGAATTCAGGGCCAGCTTTCTTT CASSLNSGPAFF
NA TRBJ2-2 NA TRBV4-3 TGCGCCAGCAGCCAAGACTGGCTGGGCGTGGGGACCGGGGAGCTGTTTTTT CASSQDWLGVGTGELFF
NA TRBJ1-1 NA TRBV19 TGTGCCAGTAGGGGGGGCGGTCGCACTGAAGCTTTCTTT CASRGGGRTEAFF
NA TRBJ1-1 NA TRBV27 TGTGCCAGCTATAGACTGAACACTGAAGCTTTCTTT CASYRLNTEAFF
NA TRBJ1-2 NA TRBV12-3/TRBV12-4 TGTGCCAGCAACGACGGACAGCCCTATGGCTACACCTTC CASNDGQPYGYTF
once TRBJ1-2 NA TRBV20-1 TGCAGTGCTAGTACCAGTACAGGGATCGATAACTATGGCTACACCTTC CSASTSTGIDNYGYTF
NA TRBJ2-1 TRBD2 TRBV6-6 TGTGCCAGCAGCAGCGGGAGCTCCTACAATGAGCAGTTCTTC CASSSGSSYNEQFF
NA TRBJ2-7 TRBD2 TRBV7-9 TGTGCCAGCAGCTTAACCGGTACTAGCGACGAGCAGTACTTC CASSLTGTSDEQYF
NA TRBJ1-3 NA TRBV6-5 TGTGCCAGCAGTTCCCGGGACGTAAGCTCTGGAAACACCATATATTTT CASSSRDVSSGNTIYF
NA TRBJ1-1 NA TRBV25-1 TGTGCCAGCAGTTTGATGAAGAACACTGAAGCTTTCTTT CASSLMKNTEAFF
NA TRBJ1-5 NA TRBV18 TGTGCCAGCTCACTAAGTGTGGCCCCCAATCAGCCCCAGCATTTT CASSLSVAPNQPQHF
once TRBJ2-1 NA TRBV5-1 TGCGCCAGCAGCTTGGTAGGGTATGAGCAGTTCTTC CASSLVGYEQFF
NA TRBJ2-7 TRBD2 TRBV6-1 TGTGCCAGCAGTGGAGCTCTAGCGGGGCCCTCCTACGAGCAGTACTTC CASSGALAGPSYEQYF
NA TRBJ1-2 TRBD1 TRBV11-1 TGTGCCAGCAGCGGGGGACAGACCAATTTCTATGGCTACACCTTC CASSGGQTNFYGYTF
NA TRBJ1-3 NA TRBV6-6 TGTGCCAGCACTGGGGGGGGTCGAAACACCATATATTTT CASTGGGRNTIYF